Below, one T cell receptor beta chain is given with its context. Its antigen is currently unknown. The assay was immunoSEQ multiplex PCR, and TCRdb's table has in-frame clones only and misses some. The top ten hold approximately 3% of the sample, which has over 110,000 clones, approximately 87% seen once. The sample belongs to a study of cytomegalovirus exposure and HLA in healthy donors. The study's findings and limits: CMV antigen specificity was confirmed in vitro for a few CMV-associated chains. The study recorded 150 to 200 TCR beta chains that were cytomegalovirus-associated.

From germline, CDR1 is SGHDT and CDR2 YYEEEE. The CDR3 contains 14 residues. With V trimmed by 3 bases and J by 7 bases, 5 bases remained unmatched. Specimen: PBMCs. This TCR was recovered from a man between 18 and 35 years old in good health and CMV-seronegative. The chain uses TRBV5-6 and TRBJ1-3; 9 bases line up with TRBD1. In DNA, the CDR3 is TGTGCCAGCAGCTGGACCGGACAGGGGAACACCATATATTTT. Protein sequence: CASSWTGQGNTIYF. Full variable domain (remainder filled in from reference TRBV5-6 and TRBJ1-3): DAGVTQSPTHLIKTRGQQVTLRCSPKSGHDTVSWYQQALGQGPQFIFQYYEEEERQRGNFPDRFSGHQFPNYSSELNVNALLLGDSALYLCASSWTGQGNTIYFGEGSWLTVV.